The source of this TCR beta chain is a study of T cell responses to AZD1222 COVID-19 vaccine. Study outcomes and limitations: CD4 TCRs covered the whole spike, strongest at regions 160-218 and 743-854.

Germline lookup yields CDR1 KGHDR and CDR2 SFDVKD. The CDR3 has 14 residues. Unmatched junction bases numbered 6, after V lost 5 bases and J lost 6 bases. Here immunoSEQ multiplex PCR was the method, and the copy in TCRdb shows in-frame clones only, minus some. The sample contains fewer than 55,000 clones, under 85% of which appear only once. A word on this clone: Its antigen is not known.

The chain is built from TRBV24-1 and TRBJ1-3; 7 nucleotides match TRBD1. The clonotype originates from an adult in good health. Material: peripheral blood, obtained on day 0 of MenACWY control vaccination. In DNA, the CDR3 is TGTGCCACCAGTGCGCCCCAGGGGGAAAACACCATATATTTT. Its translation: CATSAPQGENTIYF.